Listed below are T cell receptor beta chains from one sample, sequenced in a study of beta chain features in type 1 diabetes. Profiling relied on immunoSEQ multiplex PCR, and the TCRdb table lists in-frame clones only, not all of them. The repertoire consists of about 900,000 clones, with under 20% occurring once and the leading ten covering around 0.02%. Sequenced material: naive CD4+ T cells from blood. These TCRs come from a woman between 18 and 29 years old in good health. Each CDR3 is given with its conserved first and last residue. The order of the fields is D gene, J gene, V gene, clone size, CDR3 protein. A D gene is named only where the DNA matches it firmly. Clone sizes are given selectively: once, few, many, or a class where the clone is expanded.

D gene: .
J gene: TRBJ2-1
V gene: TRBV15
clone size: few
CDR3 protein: CATSRVADYYNEQFF

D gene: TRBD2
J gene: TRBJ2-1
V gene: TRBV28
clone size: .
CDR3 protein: CASRADSGSLLMYNEQFF

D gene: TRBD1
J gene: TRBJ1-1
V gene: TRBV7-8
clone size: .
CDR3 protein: CASSLAQGQYRAFF

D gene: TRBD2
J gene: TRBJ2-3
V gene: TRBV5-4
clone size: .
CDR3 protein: CASSSSGRRRDTQYF

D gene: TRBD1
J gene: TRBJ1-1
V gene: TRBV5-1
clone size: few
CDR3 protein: CASSPRDRGSEAFF

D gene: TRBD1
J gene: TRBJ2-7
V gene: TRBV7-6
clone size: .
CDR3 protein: CASSALATGGGYEQYF

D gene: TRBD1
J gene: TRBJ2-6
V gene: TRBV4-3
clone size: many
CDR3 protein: CASSQDRTGRANVLTF

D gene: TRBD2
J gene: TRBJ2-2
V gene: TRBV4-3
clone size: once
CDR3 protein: CASSHGGRPPGELFF

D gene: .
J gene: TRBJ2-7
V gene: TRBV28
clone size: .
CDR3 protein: CASSEADPYEQYF

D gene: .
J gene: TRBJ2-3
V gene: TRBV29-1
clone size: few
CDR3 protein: CSVVLGSSGTDTQYF

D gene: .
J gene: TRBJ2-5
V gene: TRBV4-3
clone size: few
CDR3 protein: CASSQGPSGHQETQYF

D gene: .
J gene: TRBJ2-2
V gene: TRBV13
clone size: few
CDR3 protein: CASSLAGNRNTGELFF

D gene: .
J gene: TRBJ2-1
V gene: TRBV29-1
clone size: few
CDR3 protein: CSAGHHEQFF

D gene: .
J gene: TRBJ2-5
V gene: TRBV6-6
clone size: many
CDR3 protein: CASGIETQYF

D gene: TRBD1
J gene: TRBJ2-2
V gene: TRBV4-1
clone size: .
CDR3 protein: CASSRNRGSTGELFF

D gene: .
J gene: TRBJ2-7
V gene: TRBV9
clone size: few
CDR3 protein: CASSAQPEQYF

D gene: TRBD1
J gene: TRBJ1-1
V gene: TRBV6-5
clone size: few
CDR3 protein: CASRPGGARTEAFF

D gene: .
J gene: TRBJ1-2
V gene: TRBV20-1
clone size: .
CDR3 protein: CSATSWSGYTF

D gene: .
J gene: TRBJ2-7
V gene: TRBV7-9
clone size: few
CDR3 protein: CASSFDWNYEQYF

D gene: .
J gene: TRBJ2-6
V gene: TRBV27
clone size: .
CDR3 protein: CASSPRGRGASGANVLTF

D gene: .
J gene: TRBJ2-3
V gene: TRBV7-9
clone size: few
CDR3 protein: CASSPPLAAPTMKTDTQYF

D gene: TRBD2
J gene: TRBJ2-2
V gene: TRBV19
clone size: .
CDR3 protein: CASWDSGRATGELFF

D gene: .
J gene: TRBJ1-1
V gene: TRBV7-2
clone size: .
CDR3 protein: CASSFLEGIGEAFF

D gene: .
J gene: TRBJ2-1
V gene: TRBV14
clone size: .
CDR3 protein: CASSHRFGSYNEQFF

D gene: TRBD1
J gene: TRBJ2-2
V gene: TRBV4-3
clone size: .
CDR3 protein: CASSQDRTGQFGELFF

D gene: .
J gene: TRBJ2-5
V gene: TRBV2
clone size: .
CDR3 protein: CASSQRIGETQYF

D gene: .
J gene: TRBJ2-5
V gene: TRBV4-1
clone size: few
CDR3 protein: CASSQGGASGAQYF

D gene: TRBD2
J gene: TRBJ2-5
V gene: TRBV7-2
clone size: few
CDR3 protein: CASSYGGRGETQYF

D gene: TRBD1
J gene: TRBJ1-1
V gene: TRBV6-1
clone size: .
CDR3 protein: CASSDRTGNEVFAGEAFF

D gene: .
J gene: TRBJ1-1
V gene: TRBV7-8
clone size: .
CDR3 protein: CASSLEIPKGTEAFF

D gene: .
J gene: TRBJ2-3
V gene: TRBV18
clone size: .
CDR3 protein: CASSPTKADTQYF

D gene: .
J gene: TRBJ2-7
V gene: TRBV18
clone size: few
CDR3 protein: CASSPPSLPYEQYF

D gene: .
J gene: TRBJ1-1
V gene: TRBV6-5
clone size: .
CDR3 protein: CASSFRGARTTEAFF

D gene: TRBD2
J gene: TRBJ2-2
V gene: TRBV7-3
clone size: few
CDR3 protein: CASSTTSAKTGELFF

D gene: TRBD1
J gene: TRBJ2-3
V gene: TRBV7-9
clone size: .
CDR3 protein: CASSVQGVRLTDTQYF

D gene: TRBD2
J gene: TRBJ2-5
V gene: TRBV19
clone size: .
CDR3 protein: CASSTGTSGRETQYF

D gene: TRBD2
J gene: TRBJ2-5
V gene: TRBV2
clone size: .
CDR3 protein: CASGGRRQETQYF

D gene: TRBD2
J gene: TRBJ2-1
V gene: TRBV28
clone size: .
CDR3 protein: CASRASGANEQFF

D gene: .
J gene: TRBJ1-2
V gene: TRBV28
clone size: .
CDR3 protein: CASRGTEGYGYTF

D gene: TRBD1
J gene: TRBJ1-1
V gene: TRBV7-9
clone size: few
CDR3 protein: CASSLDRVEAFF

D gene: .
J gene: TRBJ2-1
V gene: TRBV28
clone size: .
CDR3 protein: CASSLPPGGEQFF

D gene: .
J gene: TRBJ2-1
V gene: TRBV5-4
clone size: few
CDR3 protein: CASSLDANSYNEQFF

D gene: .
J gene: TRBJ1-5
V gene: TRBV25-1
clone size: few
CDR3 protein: CASSEIQGPSQPQHF

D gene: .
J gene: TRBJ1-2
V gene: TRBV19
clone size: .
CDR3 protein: CASSIFGSNYGYTF

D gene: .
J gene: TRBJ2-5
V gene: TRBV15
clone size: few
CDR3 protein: CATSSGGYRGRETQYF

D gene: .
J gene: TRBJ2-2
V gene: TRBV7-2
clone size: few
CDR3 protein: CASSGRTPNRTGELFF

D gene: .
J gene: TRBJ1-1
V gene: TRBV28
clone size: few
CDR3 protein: CASSPTYQGTEAFF

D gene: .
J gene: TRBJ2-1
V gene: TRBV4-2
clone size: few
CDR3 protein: CASSQSVTNNEQFF

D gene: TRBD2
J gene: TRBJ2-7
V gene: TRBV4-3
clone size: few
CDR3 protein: CASSQDLRSGFYEQYF

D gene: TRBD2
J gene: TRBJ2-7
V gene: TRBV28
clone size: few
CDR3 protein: CASRPLGGVAYEQYF

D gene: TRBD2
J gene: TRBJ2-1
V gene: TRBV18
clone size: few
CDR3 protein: CASSPPASGRGSEQFF

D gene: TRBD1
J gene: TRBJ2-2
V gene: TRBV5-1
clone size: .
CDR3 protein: CASSLDRGPGELFF

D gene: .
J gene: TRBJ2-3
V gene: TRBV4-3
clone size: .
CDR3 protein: CASSQDSSSDTQYF

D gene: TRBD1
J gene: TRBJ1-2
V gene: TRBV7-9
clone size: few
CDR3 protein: CASSTQGAYGYTF

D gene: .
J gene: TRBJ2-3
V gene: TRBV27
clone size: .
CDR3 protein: CASSSKPFSTDTQYF

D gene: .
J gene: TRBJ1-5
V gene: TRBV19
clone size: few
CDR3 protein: CASSTPRGYSNQPQHF

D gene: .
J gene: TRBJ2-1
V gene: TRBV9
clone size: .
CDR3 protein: CASSVGPLGEQFF